The rows below give T cell receptor beta chains drawn from one sample of a study of a mutant IDH1 vaccine in newly diagnosed glioma. Produced via immunoSEQ multiplex PCR; TCRdb's table is partial and in-frame only. The sample shows 20,000 to 25,000 clones, about 85% of them seen only once. The specimen was PBMCs, collected from a glioma patient treated with radiotherapy, temozolomide or both. Receptors originate from a man aged 35 to 55 with glioma. Each CDR3 is given with its conserved first and last residue. The D gene is left open where the match is weak. Clone size is given for some rows only: seen once, a few or many times, or a class if the clone is expanded.

J	D	V	size	CDR3	DNA
TRBJ1-1	.	TRBV7-2	.	CASSLGRASQEAFF	TGTGCCAGCAGCTTGGGGAGGGCCTCTCAGGAAGCTTTCTTT
TRBJ1-1	.	TRBV6-1	few	CASSETVWGITNTEAFF	TGTGCCAGCAGTGAGACGGTATGGGGCATAACTAACACTGAAGCTTTCTTT
TRBJ1-2	.	TRBV2	once	CASSTGSAGYTF	TGTGCCAGCAGTACAGGGTCAGCTGGCTACACCTTC
TRBJ2-2	TRBD2	TRBV7-9	.	CASSLAPSGANTGELFF	TGTGCCAGCAGCTTAGCCCCTAGCGGGGCGAACACCGGGGAGCTGTTTTTT
TRBJ2-7	TRBD1	TRBV19	.	CASKGTGGYEQYF	TGTGCCAGCAAAGGGACAGGGGGCTACGAGCAGTACTTC
TRBJ1-1	.	TRBV19	.	CASRPDSGNTEAFF	TGTGCCAGTAGGCCCGATTCTGGGAACACTGAAGCTTTCTTT
TRBJ1-5	.	TRBV6-1	.	CASRVSNQPQHF	TGTGCCAGCAGGGTTTCGAATCAGCCCCAGCATTTT
TRBJ1-1	TRBD1	TRBV7-9	.	CASSDHSGGTAVNTEAFF	TGTGCCAGCAGCGATCATTCTGGAGGGACAGCCGTGAACACTGAAGCTTTCTTT
TRBJ2-7	.	TRBV28	.	CASSFIVAGAASYEQYF	TGTGCCAGCAGTTTTATCGTGGCGGGGGCAGCCTCCTACGAGCAGTACTTC
TRBJ2-2	TRBD2	TRBV30	.	CAWRGLAGTGELFF	TGTGCCTGGAGGGGACTAGCGGGGACCGGGGAGCTGTTTTTT
TRBJ2-1	.	TRBV4-2	.	CASSEEPGSYNEQFF	TGTGCCAGCAGCGAAGAACCCGGCTCCTACAATGAGCAGTTCTTC
TRBJ2-3	.	TRBV7-9	once	CASSLELALPTDTQYF	TGTGCCAGCAGCTTAGAACTTGCGCTGCCCACAGATACGCAGTATTTT
TRBJ2-1	.	TRBV30	.	CAWGPWGNEQFF	TGTGCCTGGGGTCCTTGGGGGAATGAGCAGTTCTTC
TRBJ1-5	.	TRBV30	.	CAWSVGSQPNQPQHF	TGTGCCTGGAGTGTGGGGTCCCAACCTAATCAGCCCCAGCATTTT
TRBJ1-4	TRBD1	TRBV25-1	once	CASSGDSLGWEKLFF	TGTGCCAGCAGCGGGGACAGCCTAGGATGGGAAAAACTGTTTTTT
TRBJ1-2	.	TRBV7-2	.	CASTVGAGPHYGYTF	TGTGCCAGCACTGTGGGGGCTGGTCCCCATTATGGCTACACCTTC
TRBJ1-4	TRBD1	TRBV27	.	CASSPRTGTGEKLFF	TGTGCCAGCAGTCCCCGGACAGGGACTGGGGAAAAACTGTTTTTT
TRBJ2-1	.	TRBV2	.	CASSEEGTSSYNEQFF	TGTGCCAGCAGTGAAGAGGGGACCAGCTCCTACAATGAGCAGTTCTTC
TRBJ1-6	.	TRBV5-4	.	CASSSASSTNSPLHF	TGTGCCAGCAGCTCGGCGTCGTCGACAAATTCACCCCTCCACTTT
TRBJ1-3	.	TRBV10-3	.	CATGRGTSNSGNTIYF	TGTGCCACTGGGAGGGGCACGTCTAACTCTGGAAACACCATATATTTT
TRBJ2-5	TRBD2	TRBV6-4	few	CASSEKAGGQETQYF	TGTGCCAGCAGTGAAAAAGCGGGGGGGCAAGAGACCCAGTACTTC
TRBJ1-1	.	TRBV19	.	CASSIIGRDTEAFF	TGTGCCAGTAGTATAATAGGGCGAGACACTGAAGCTTTCTTT
TRBJ1-5	.	TRBV5-6	.	CASSIQGDNQPQHF	TGTGCCAGCAGCATACAGGGCGACAATCAGCCCCAGCATTTT
TRBJ1-2	.	TRBV23-1	.	CASSLEWYPLNYGYTF	TGCGCCAGCAGTCTGGAGTGGTACCCGCTTAACTATGGCTACACCTTC
TRBJ1-1	.	TRBV4-1	.	CASSGAGGRPDTEAFF	TGCGCCAGCAGCGGTGCTGGGGGGCGACCGGACACTGAAGCTTTCTTT
TRBJ1-5	.	TRBV18	.	CASSRGVRDQPQHF	TGTGCCAGCTCACGGGGTGTGCGCGATCAGCCCCAGCATTTT
TRBJ1-4	TRBD1	TRBV30	.	CAWAPTGDFSATNEKLFF	TGTGCCTGGGCTCCCACAGGGGACTTTTCTGCAACTAATGAAAAACTGTTTTTT
TRBJ2-5	.	TRBV4-2	.	CASSQDEGNQETQYF	TGTGCCAGCAGCCAAGATGAGGGAAACCAAGAGACCCAGTACTTC
TRBJ1-4	.	TRBV6-5	.	CASSYQQRSNEKLFF	TGTGCCAGCAGTTACCAACAGAGGAGTAATGAAAAACTGTTTTTT
TRBJ2-1	.	TRBV5-1	once	CASSLEEGYYNEQFF	TGCGCCAGCAGCTTGGAGGAGGGGTACTACAATGAGCAGTTCTTC
TRBJ2-6	.	TRBV5-4	.	CASSRDPSSGANVLTF	TGTGCCAGCAGTAGGGACCCCAGCTCTGGGGCCAACGTCCTGACTTTC
TRBJ1-4	.	TRBV4-2	few	CASSQEKADEKLFF	TGTGCCAGCAGCCAAGAGAAGGCAGATGAAAAACTGTTTTTT
TRBJ2-1	TRBD2	TRBV6-4	.	CASSDGLAGGHEQFF	TGTGCCAGCAGTGACGGACTAGCGGGGGGGCATGAGCAGTTCTTC
TRBJ2-3	TRBD2	TRBV9	.	CASSAGGDTQYF	TGTGCCAGCAGCGCGGGGGGAGATACGCAGTATTTT
TRBJ1-1	.	TRBV25-1	.	CASSARQNTEAFF	TGTGCCAGCAGTGCGAGACAGAACACTGAAGCTTTCTTT
TRBJ2-7	TRBD1	TRBV7-2	once	CASSRFMGQGIYEQYF	TGTGCCAGCAGCCGCTTTATGGGACAGGGGATCTACGAGCAGTACTTC
TRBJ2-1	.	TRBV6-5	.	CASSDWTASYNEQFF	TGTGCCAGCAGTGACTGGACGGCGTCCTACAATGAGCAGTTCTTC
TRBJ1-5	TRBD1	TRBV4-3	.	CASSSDRGIRPQHF	TGCGCCAGCAGTTCGGACAGGGGCATCCGGCCCCAGCATTTT
TRBJ1-1	TRBD1	TRBV27	.	CASSGRLQGLNTEAFF	TGTGCCAGCAGTGGCCGGCTACAGGGGTTGAACACTGAAGCTTTCTTT
TRBJ1-1	.	TRBV10-3	once	CAIRGPTGDDTEAFF	TGTGCCATCAGGGGCCCAACAGGTGACGACACTGAAGCTTTCTTT
TRBJ2-7	.	TRBV5-1	.	CASSLEGREQYF	TGCGCCAGCAGCTTGGAAGGGCGCGAGCAGTACTTC
TRBJ1-1	.	TRBV29-1	.	CSVEERTEAFF	TGCAGCGTTGAAGAAAGGACTGAAGCTTTCTTT
TRBJ2-1	TRBD1	TRBV19	.	CASTPDRVSSAEQFF	TGTGCCAGTACCCCGGACAGGGTTTCTTCAGCTGAGCAGTTCTTC
TRBJ1-1	.	TRBV7-9	.	CASSSDSFNTEAFF	TGTGCCAGCAGCTCCGACAGCTTTAACACTGAAGCTTTCTTT
TRBJ1-1	TRBD1	TRBV6-1	.	CASRTTGDTEAFF	TGTGCCAGCAGGACTACAGGGGACACTGAAGCTTTCTTT
TRBJ2-5	TRBD2	TRBV30	.	CAWGGDRETQYF	TGTGCTTGGGGGGGGGATCGGGAGACCCAGTACTTC
TRBJ1-5	.	TRBV6-1	once	CASSDEPGMVMPQHF	TGTGCCAGCAGCGACGAACCAGGGATGGTGATGCCCCAGCATTTT
TRBJ2-5	TRBD2	TRBV27	few	CASRAPGLEETQYF	TGTGCCAGCAGGGCCCCGGGACTAGAGGAGACCCAGTACTTC
TRBJ1-2	.	TRBV5-4	.	CASSFGGGGYGYTF	TGTGCCAGCAGCTTCGGAGGGGGAGGCTATGGCTACACCTTC
TRBJ2-5	.	TRBV5-1	.	CASSPGQYEETQYF	TGCGCCAGCAGCCCAGGACAGTACGAGGAGACCCAGTACTTC
TRBJ1-2	.	TRBV10-3	.	CAISESQDRVYGYTF	TGTGCCATCAGTGAGTCCCAGGACAGAGTCTATGGCTACACCTTC
TRBJ2-5	TRBD1	TRBV29-1	few	CSAPGQGRETQYF	TGCAGCGCCCCGGGACAGGGACGGGAGACCCAGTACTTC